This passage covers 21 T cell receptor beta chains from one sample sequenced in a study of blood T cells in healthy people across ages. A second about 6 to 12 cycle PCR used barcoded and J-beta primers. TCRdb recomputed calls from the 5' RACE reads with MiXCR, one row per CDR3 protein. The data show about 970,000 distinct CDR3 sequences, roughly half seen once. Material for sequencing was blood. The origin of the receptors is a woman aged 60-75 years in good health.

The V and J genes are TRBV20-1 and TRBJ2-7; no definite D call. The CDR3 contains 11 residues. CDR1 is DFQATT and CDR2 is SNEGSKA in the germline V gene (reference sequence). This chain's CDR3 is CSTFLSYEQYF. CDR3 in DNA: TGCTCCACTTTTCTATCCTACGAGCAGTACTTC.

Here the CDR3 reads CASTQGPGLAGPQETQYF. The CDR3 DNA sequence: TGTGCCAGCACGCAAGGCCCGGGACTAGCGGGACCCCAAGAGACCCAGTACTTC. The J gene is TRBJ2-5, the V gene TRBV7-9; 13 bases map to TRBD2. Trimming removed 7 bases from V and 1 base from J; junction bases left unmatched: 12. In germline, CDR1 is SEHNR, CDR2 FQNEAQ (reference sequence). There are 18 residues in the CDR3.

The CDR3 DNA follows: TGCAGCGTTAGGGGGGGACAGGGGGTCGGTCAGCCCCAGCATTTT. This codes for CSVRGGQGVGQPQHF. This chain connects TRBV29-1 to TRBJ1-5; 11 nucleotides match TRBD1. The CDR3 consists of 15 residues. The germline CDR1 and CDR2 sequences are SQVTM and ANQGSEA. V trimming: 5 bases; J trimming: 6 bases; junction bases outside the gene matches: 9.

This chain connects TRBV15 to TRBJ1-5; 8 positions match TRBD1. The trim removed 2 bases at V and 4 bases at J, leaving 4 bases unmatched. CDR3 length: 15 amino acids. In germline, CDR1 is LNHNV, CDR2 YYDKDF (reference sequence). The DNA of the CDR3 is TGTGCCACCAGCAGATTCAGACAGGGGAATCAGCCCCAGCATTTT. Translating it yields CATSRFRQGNQPQHF.

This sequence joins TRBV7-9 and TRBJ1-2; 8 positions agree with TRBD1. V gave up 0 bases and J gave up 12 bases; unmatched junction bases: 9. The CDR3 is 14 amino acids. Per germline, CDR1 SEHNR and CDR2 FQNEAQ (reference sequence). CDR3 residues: CASSLAPGTGVDTF. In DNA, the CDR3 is TGTGCCAGCAGCTTAGCGCCCGGGACAGGAGTCGACACCTTC.

In DNA, the CDR3 is TGTGCCAGCAGCCAAGCCGTGGGTAACGCCTACGAGCAGTACTTC. It is translated as CASSQAVGNAYEQYF. This chain joins TRBV4-2 and TRBJ2-7; D unresolved. The germline CDR1 and CDR2 sequences are LGHNA and YNFKEQ. The CDR3 contains 15 residues. Trimming took 1 base from V and 2 from J, leaving 12 bases between them.

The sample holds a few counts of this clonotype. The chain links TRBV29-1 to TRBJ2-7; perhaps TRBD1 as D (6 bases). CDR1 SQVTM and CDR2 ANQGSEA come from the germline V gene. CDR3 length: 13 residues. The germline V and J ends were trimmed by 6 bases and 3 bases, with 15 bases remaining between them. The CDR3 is CSVAGASNYEQYF. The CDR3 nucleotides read TGCAGCGTCGCAGGGGCGTCCAACTACGAGCAGTACTTC.

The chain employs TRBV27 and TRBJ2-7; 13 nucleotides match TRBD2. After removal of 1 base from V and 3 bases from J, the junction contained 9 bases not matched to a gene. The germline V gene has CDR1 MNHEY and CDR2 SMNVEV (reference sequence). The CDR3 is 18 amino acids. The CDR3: CASSLFGLAGVLGYEQYF. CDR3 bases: TGTGCCAGCAGTTTATTCGGACTAGCGGGAGTCTTGGGCTACGAGCAGTACTTC.

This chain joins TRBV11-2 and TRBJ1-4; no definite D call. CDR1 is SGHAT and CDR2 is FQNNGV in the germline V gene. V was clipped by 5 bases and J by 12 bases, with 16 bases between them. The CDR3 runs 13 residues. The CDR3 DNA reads TGTGCCAGCAGCCCCACCGTGAGACTTCAACTGTTTTTT. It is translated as CASSPTVRLQLFF.

The CDR3 coding sequence is TGCGCCAGCAGCGAGGGACATATAACCGGGGAGCTGTTTTTT. Translation gives CASSEGHITGELFF. The J gene is TRBJ2-2, the V gene TRBV5-1, with D possibly TRBD1 on 6 matching bases. This CDR3 comprises 14 residues. V was trimmed by 4 bases and J by 5 bases, leaving 12 bases between them. Germline V lookup: CDR1 SGHRS, CDR2 YFSETQ.

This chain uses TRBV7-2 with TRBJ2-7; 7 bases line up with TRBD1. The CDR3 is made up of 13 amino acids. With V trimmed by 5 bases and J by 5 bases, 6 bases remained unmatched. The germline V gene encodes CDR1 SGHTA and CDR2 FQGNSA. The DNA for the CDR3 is TGTGCCAGCAGCACCCGGGACAGAGACGAGCAGTACTTC. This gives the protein CASSTRDRDEQYF. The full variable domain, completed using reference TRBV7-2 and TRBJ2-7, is GAGVSQSPSNKVTEKGKDVELRCDPISGHTALYWYRQSLGQGLEFLIYFQGNSAPDKSGLPSDRFSAERTGGSVSTLTIQRTQQEDSAVYLCASSTRDRDEQYFGPGTRLTVT.

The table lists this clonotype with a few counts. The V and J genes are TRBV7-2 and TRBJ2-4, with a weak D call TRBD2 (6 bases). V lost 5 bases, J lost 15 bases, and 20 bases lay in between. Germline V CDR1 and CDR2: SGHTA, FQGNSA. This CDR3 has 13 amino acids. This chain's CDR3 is CASSPTTEEGPYF. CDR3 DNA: TGTGCCAGCAGCCCCACCACGGAGGAGGGTCCGTACTTC. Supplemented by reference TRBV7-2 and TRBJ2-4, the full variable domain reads GAGVSQSPSNKVTEKGKDVELRCDPISGHTALYWYRQSLGQGLEFLIYFQGNSAPDKSGLPSDRFSAERTGGSVSTLTIQRTQQEDSAVYLCASSPTTEEGPYFGAGTRLSVL.

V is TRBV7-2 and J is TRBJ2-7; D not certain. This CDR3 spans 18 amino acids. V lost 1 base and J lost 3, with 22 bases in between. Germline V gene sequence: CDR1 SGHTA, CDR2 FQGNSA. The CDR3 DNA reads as TGTGCCAGCAGCTTAGGGATGGGAACCGAATGGGGTCTCTACGAGCAGTACTTC. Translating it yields CASSLGMGTEWGLYEQYF.

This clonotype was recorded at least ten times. The CDR3 region is CSVTQGLGREQYF. CDR3 in DNA: TGCAGCGTCACACAGGGGTTAGGTCGCGAGCAGTACTTC. The chain is built from TRBV29-1 and TRBJ2-7; 7 bases are a match to TRBD1. The CDR3 has 13 amino acids. The ends lost 6 bases at V and 6 bases at J; junction bases unmatched: 11. Germline V gives CDR1 SQVTM, CDR2 ANQGSEA.

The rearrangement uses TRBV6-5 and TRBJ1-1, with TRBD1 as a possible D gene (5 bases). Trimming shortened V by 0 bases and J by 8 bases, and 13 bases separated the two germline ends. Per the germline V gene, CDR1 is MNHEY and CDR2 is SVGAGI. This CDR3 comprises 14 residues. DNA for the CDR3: TGTGCCAGCAGTTACTCGAGGTGGACACGAGAAGCTTTCTTT. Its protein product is CASSYSRWTREAFF.

The CDR3 DNA sequence: TGTGCCAGCAGTCCCCCGGACAGATTCTACGAGCAGTACTTC. Translated: CASSPPDRFYEQYF. The chain joins TRBV28 to TRBJ2-7; tentatively, D is TRBD1 (6 bases). This CDR3 comprises 14 residues. The germline V and J ends were trimmed by 5 bases and 3 bases, with 14 bases remaining between them. Germline V lookup: CDR1 MDHEN, CDR2 SYDVKM.

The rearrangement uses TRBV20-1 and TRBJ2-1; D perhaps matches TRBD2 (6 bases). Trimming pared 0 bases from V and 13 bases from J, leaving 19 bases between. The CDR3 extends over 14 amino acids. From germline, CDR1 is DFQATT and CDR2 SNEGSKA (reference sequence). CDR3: CSARDLRARETQFF. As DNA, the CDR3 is TGCAGTGCTAGAGATCTGCGGGCTCGGGAGACCCAGTTCTTC.

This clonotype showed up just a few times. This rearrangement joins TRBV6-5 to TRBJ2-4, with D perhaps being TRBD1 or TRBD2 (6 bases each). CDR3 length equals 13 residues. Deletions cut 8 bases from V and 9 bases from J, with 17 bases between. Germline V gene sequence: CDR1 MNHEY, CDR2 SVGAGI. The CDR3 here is CASGGARGGIQYF. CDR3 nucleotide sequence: TGTGCCAGCGGCGGGGCCAGAGGGGGCATTCAGTACTTC.

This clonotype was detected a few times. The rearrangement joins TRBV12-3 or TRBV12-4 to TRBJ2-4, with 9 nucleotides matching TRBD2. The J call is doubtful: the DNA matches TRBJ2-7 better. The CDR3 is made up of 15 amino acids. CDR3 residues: CASSFATSGSYEQYF. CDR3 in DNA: TGTGCCAGCAGTTTCGCGACTAGCGGATCCTACGAGCAGTACTTC.

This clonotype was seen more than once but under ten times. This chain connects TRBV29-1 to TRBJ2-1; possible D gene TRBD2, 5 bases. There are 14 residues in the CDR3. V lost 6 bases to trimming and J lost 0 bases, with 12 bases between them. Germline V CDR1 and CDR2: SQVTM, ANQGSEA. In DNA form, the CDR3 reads TGCAGCGTGATAGCGTATTCCTCCTACAATGAGCAGTTCTTC. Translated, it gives CSVIAYSSYNEQFF.

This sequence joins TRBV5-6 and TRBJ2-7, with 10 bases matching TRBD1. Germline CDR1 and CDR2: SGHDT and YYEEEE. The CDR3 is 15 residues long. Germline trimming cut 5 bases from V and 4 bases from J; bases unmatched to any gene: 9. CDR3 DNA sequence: TGTGCCAGCAGTTTCCCGGGACAGGGGCCTTACGAGCAGTACTTC. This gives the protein CASSFPGQGPYEQYF.